The clone carrying this T cell receptor beta chain appeared a few times. The antigen remains undetermined. Gene names denote mouse genes. The CDR3 is cut off 4 residues early in the read; its end comes from the germline J gene. Germline values: CDR1 SGHSN, CDR2 HYEKVE. This CDR3 is built from 15 residues. Trimming cost V 0 bases and J 4 bases; bases outside gene matches: 4. The sample comes from a study of CD8+ T cells in alopecia areata. Overall study: C3H/HeJ graft donors with spontaneous alopecia, aged roughly 6-12 months, supplied skin that was transplanted onto female C3H/HeJ mice aged about 6-10 weeks. General study points: Sequencing of scalp samples also includes resident alphabeta T cells from normal skin. Patients showed less clear TCR sequence sharing than mice, possibly partly because of HLA diversity. Scalp lesions, especially in alopecia totalis/universalis, had higher clonality than normal scalp.

Sequencing used cDNA as its template, made by extracting RNA and reverse transcribing it. Assay used: immunoSEQ multiplex PCR; TCRdb lists only in-frame clones, some missing. The record shows over 100,000 clones for this sample, with no singletons present. The specimen was lesional skin. The sequence derives from a C3H/HeJ mouse with alopecia areata. The strain bears MHC haplotype H2-k. The rearrangement uses TRBV12-1 and TRBJ1-2; 10 nucleotides agree with TRBD1. Incomplete CDR3 DNA: TGTGCCAGCTCTCTCGGGACAGGGGAGGGCTCC. It specifies CASSLGTGEGS. The full CDR3 reads CASSLGTGEGSDYTF. Using reference TRBV12-1 and TRBJ1-2 for the parts outside the CDR3, the full variable domain is DSGVVQSPRHIIKEKGGRSVLTCIPISGHSNVVWYQQTLGKELKFLIQHYEKVERDKGFLPSRFSVQQFDDYHSEMNMSALELEDSAMYFCASSLGTGEGSDYTFGSGTRLLVI.